The TCR beta chain under discussion was sequenced for a study of cytomegalovirus exposure and HLA in healthy donors. Whole-study results and caveats: The study dropped some indistinguishable V segments, TRBV6-2 and TRBV6-3 among them.

Of note for this clone: Its matching antigen is unknown.

The germline gives CDR1 SGHTA, CDR2 FQGNSA. The V segment lost 4 bases and the J segment 0 bases; nucleotides outside the gene matches: 3. This CDR3 contains 15 residues. 60 Vbeta and 13 Jbeta primers were used in PCR. Produced via immunoSEQ multiplex PCR; TCRdb's table is partial and in-frame only. The repertoire holds around 110,000 clones, 65% to 90% seen once, with 2.1% in the top ten. This chain joins TRBV7-2 and TRBJ1-5; 7 positions match TRBD1. The receptor's source is a man aged 25 to 40 in good health and CMV-seronegative. Input material: PBMCs. The DNA of the CDR3 is TGTGCCAGCAGCTCACAGGGGAATAGCAATCAGCCCCAGCATTTT. Protein: CASSSQGNSNQPQHF.